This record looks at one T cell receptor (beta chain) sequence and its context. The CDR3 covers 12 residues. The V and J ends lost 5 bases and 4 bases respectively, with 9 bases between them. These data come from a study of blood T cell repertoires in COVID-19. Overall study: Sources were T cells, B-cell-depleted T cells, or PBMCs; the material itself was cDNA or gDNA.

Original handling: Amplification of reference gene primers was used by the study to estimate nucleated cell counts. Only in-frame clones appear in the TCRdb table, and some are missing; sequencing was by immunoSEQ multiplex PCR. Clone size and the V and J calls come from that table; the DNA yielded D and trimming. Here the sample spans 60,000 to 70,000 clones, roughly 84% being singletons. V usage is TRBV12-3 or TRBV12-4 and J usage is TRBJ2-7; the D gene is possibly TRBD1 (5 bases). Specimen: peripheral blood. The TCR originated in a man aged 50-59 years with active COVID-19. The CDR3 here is CASSRQFYEQYF. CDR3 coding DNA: TGTGCCAGCAGTAGACAGTTTTACGAGCAGTACTTC.